This TCR beta chain was captured in a study of blood T cell repertoires in COVID-19. Here immunoSEQ multiplex PCR was the method, and the copy in TCRdb shows in-frame clones only, minus some. The data show 210,000 or so clones, around four fifths seen once. V was pared by 5 bases and J by 5 bases, with 12 bases between. CDR1 and CDR2 from the germline V gene are SGHTA and FQGNSA. The CDR3 extends over 13 amino acids. The chain couples TRBV7-2 to TRBJ2-5; D is perhaps TRBD2 (6 bases). Sample: peripheral blood. This sequence was found in a woman of 80 years or more with active or convalescent COVID-19. CDR3 DNA sequence: TGTGCCAGCAGCCCGACTAGTCCCGAGACCCAGTACTTC. Its protein product is CASSPTSPETQYF.